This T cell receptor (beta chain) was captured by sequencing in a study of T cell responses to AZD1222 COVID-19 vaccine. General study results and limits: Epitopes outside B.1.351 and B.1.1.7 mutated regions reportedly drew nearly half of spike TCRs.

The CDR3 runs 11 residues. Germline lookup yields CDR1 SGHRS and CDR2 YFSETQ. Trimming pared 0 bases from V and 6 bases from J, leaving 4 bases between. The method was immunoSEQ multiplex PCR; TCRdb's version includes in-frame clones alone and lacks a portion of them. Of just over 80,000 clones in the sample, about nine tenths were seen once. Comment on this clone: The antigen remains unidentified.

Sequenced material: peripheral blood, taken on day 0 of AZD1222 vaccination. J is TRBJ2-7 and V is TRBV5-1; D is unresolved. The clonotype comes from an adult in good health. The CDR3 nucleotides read TGCGCCAGCAGCTTGGACCGCGAGCAGTACTTC. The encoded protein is CASSLDREQYF.